These T cell receptor beta chains were read from a single sample in a study of identical twins. One entry per CDR3 protein results from TCRdb running MiXCR on the 5' RACE reads. In the table there are around 960,000 distinct CDR3 sequences, around an eighth of which are singletons. These data also featured in a second study, about yellow fever vaccine responses in identical twins.

The material sequenced was PBMCs. The origin of the receptors is a woman in her late teens or twenties in good health. Both conserved end residues are part of each CDR3. D genes are given only for firm matches. Size values are once, few and many counts, or a class for expanded clones, and some rows have none.

cdr3_nt	cdr3_aa	d_call	cdr3_length	clone_size	v_call	j_call
TGCGCCAGCAGCTTGTGGGCAGGGGGTGGCAATGAGCAGTTCTTC	CASSLWAGGGNEQFF	TRBD1	15	NA	TRBV5-1	TRBJ2-1
TGCGCCAGCAGCTTGGCCCGTCGGGAAAGCTTCTACGAGCAGTACTTC	CASSLARRESFYEQYF	NA	16	NA	TRBV5-1	TRBJ2-7
TGCGCCAGCAGCTTGGCCGGGATCGGAACAGATACGCAGTATTTT	CASSLAGIGTDTQYF	NA	15	few	TRBV5-1	TRBJ2-3
TGTGCCAGCAGTGAACGGTGGGGGGGCAGCGCTAGCGGGAGAGCGATCTTC	CASSERWGGSASGRAIF	TRBD2	17	NA	TRBV2	TRBJ2-1
TGTGCCACCAGCAGAAAAGGGCGCGGAGACACTGAAGCTTTCTTT	CATSRKGRGDTEAFF	NA	15	NA	TRBV15	TRBJ1-1
TGTGCCACCAGCAGAGGCCTTGCGACCGAGCAGTACTTC	CATSRGLATEQYF	NA	13	NA	TRBV15	TRBJ2-7
TGTGCCAGCAGCTCCTCCCTGGGCTACGAGCAGTACTTC	CASSSSLGYEQYF	NA	13	once	TRBV7-2	TRBJ2-7
TGTGCCAGCAGTGACAGTCCGGACCTCACAGATACGCAGTATTTT	CASSDSPDLTDTQYF	NA	15	few	TRBV6-1	TRBJ2-3
TGCAGTGCTCACCTACGACGGGATGGCTACACCTTC	CSAHLRRDGYTF	NA	12	NA	TRBV20-1	TRBJ1-2
TGTGCCATCAGTGAAGACCGGGGCCTTTCACCCCTCCACTTT	CAISEDRGLSPLHF	NA	14	few	TRBV10-3	TRBJ1-6
TGTGCCAGCAGGACGGGAGGGATTGAGCAGTTCTTC	CASRTGGIEQFF	TRBD2	12	many	TRBV11-2	TRBJ2-1